The 24 T cell receptor beta chains listed next were all sequenced from one sample in a study of memory CD4+ T cells and cytomegalovirus serostatus. Libraries were prepared by immunoSEQ multiplex PCR; TCRdb keeps only in-frame clonotypes and omits some of them. Among around 50,000 clones, under 80% were seen once, and the ten largest hold 0.67%. Single viable CD3+CD4+CD8-CD45RO+ cells were sorted as the memory CD4+ T cells. Sequenced material: memory CD4+ T cells from blood. These receptors originate from an adult in good health and CMV-seronegative.

CDR3 DNA sequence: TGTGCCAGCACCGTTAGCGGGACCCCCAACAGGGAGCAGTTCTTC. It yields the protein CASTVSGTPNREQFF. The rearrangement joins TRBV6-6 to TRBJ2-1, with TRBD2 matching over 8 bases. V was pared by 7 bases and J by 10 bases, with 15 bases of the junction left unmatched. The CDR3 contains 15 residues. CDR1 and CDR2 (germline): MNHNY, SVGAGI (reference sequence).

A few counts support this clone. The V call is TRBV11-2, the J call TRBJ2-3, with D hard to call. Germline loops: CDR1 SGHAT, CDR2 FQNNGV. The CDR3 sequence is 14 residues long. Between the trimmed V and J ends, which lost 5 bases and 8 bases, there was a span of 17 bases. The CDR3 region is CASSADQTLATQYF. CDR3 bases: TGTGCCAGCAGCGCCGACCAAACCTTGGCTACGCAGTATTTT. The full variable domain, in which reference TRBV11-2 and TRBJ2-3 provide the parts outside the CDR3, is EAGVAQSPRYKIIEKRQSVAFWCNPISGHATLYWYQQILGQGPKLLIQFQNNGVVDDSQLPKDRFSAERLKGVDSTLKIQPAKLEDSAVYLCASSADQTLATQYFGPGTRLTVL.

The chain carries TRBV7-9 and TRBJ2-5; the D gene is possibly TRBD2 (5 bases). Per the germline V gene, CDR1 is SEHNR and CDR2 is FQNEAQ (reference sequence). The CDR3 is 16 amino acids. V was pared by 2 bases and J by 6 bases, with 19 bases between. The CDR3 loop is CASSLSPRAGIQTQYF. CDR3 coding DNA: TGTGCCAGCAGCTTATCCCCTAGGGCCGGGATTCAGACCCAGTACTTC.

The rearrangement uses TRBV25-1 and TRBJ1-1; D is ambiguous. The V and J ends lost 0 bases and 1 base respectively, with 6 bases between them. The CDR3 has 14 residues. CDR1 MGHDK and CDR2 SYGVNS come from the germline V gene. The CDR3 sequence: CASSEYGGNTEAFF. The CDR3 coding sequence is TGTGCCAGCAGTGAATATGGCGGGAACACTGAAGCTTTCTTT.

CDR3 protein: CASSLDGMTYGEQFF. The CDR3 region has the DNA TGCGCCAGCAGCTTGGATGGGATGACATACGGTGAGCAGTTCTTC. The chain couples TRBV5-1 to TRBJ2-1; D remains unclear. CDR3 length: 15 amino acids. V was cut by 0 bases and J by 9 bases, with 16 bases left in between. Germline CDR1 reads SGHRS; CDR2 reads YFSETQ. Full variable domain (outside the CDR3, taken from reference TRBV5-1 and TRBJ2-1): KAGVTQTPRYLIKTRGQQVTLSCSPISGHRSVSWYQQTPGQGLQFLFEYFSETQRNKGNFPGRFSGRQFSNSRSEMNVSTLELGDSALYLCASSLDGMTYGEQFFGPGTRLTVL.

On this clone: Other DNA sequences of this sample code for an identical CDR3. V is TRBV19 and J is TRBJ2-7; a possible D gene is TRBD2 (5 bases). The germline gives CDR1 LNHDA, CDR2 SQIVND (reference sequence). The ends were cut back, 6 bases at V and 0 bases at J, with 6 bases in the middle. The CDR3 runs to 12 residues. The CDR3 region is CASSRDSYEQYF. CDR3 coding DNA: TGTGCCAGTAGCCGGGACTCCTACGAGCAGTACTTC.

This chain joins TRBV7-9 and TRBJ2-1; 10 bases are shared with TRBD2. J lost 6 bases, V lost 6 bases, and 5 bases had no gene match. Looked up from germline, CDR1 is SEHNR and CDR2 is FQNEAQ (reference sequence). This CDR3 spans 14 amino acids. CDR3 DNA sequence: TGTGCCAGCAGTACCTCTAGCGGGGGCAATGAGCAGTTCTTC. Its protein is CASSTSSGGNEQFF.

The chain employs TRBV7-9 and TRBJ2-1; 8 bases are a match to TRBD2. The germline CDR1 and CDR2 sequences are SEHNR and FQNEAQ (reference sequence). V gave up 6 bases and J gave up 5 bases; unmatched junction bases: 9. The CDR3 has 15 residues. CDR3 DNA sequence: TGTGCCAGCAGACAAAATAGCGGGACAAACAATGAGCAGTTCTTC. Its protein product is CASRQNSGTNNEQFF.

The CDR3 nucleotides read TGTGCCAGCATGGTAGCGGGAGCCTACGAGCAGTACTTC. It codes for CASMVAGAYEQYF. This sequence joins TRBV2 and TRBJ2-7, with TRBD2 matching 9 bases. From germline, CDR1 is SNHLY and CDR2 FYNNEI. The CDR3 is 13 amino acids. The trim removed 7 bases at V and 2 bases at J, leaving 3 bases unmatched.

This sequence joins TRBV9 and TRBJ2-2; 15 nucleotides agree with TRBD2. CDR1 is SGDLS, CDR2 YYNGEE, per germline. The CDR3 extends over 19 amino acids. The ends lost 4 bases at V and 4 bases at J; junction bases unmatched: 11. The CDR3 nucleotides are TGTGCCAGCAGCTCCAGAAGGGGGACTAGCGGGAGGACCACCGGGGAGCTGTTTTTT. Translated: CASSSRRGTSGRTTGELFF.

The rearrangement joins TRBV9 to TRBJ2-7, with 8 bases that match TRBD2. The CDR3 extends over 15 amino acids. V lost 0 bases to trimming and J lost 3 bases; unmatched junction nucleotides: 5. Germline CDR1 reads SGDLS; CDR2 reads YYNGEE. CDR3 sequence (DNA): TGTGCCAGCAGCGTAGATCCCAGCGGGAGCTACGAGCAGTACTTC. The encoded protein is CASSVDPSGSYEQYF.

The J gene is TRBJ2-2, the V gene TRBV11-2, with 10 nucleotides matching TRBD2. J was trimmed by 0 bases and V by 0 bases; bases with no gene match: 1. Germline CDR1 and CDR2: SGHAT and FQNNGV. There are 17 residues in the CDR3. The CDR3, as DNA: TGTGCCAGCAGCTTAGATACTAGCGGGGCGAACACCGGGGAGCTGTTTTTT. Translated, it gives CASSLDTSGANTGELFF. Supplemented by reference TRBV11-2 and TRBJ2-2, the full variable domain reads EAGVAQSPRYKIIEKRQSVAFWCNPISGHATLYWYQQILGQGPKLLIQFQNNGVVDDSQLPKDRFSAERLKGVDSTLKIQPAKLEDSAVYLCASSLDTSGANTGELFFGEGSRLTVL.

This chain connects TRBV19 to TRBJ1-1, with D possibly being TRBD1 (6 bases). This CDR3 has 17 residues. From germline, CDR1 is LNHDA and CDR2 SQIVND (reference sequence). Trimming cost V 3 bases and J 0 bases, with 17 bases left between them. CDR3 amino acids: CASSIPPPGTLNTEAFF. For the CDR3, the DNA is TGTGCCAGTAGTATCCCCCCTCCCGGGACATTGAACACTGAAGCTTTCTTT.

In its sample, this clone was seen once. The chain carries TRBV6-1 and TRBJ2-7, with D possibly TRBD2 on 7 matching bases. The germline CDR1 and CDR2 sequences are MNHNS and SASEGT. The CDR3 contains 14 residues. Trimming cost V 8 bases and J 3 bases, with 17 bases left between them. CDR3 coding DNA: TGTGCCAGCGCCCCAGGGGCGGGAGTCTACGAGCAGTACTTC. Translated, it gives CASAPGAGVYEQYF.

The chain joins TRBV29-1 to TRBJ1-2; no firm D call. V was shortened by 0 bases and J by 9 bases, with 8 bases between the two germline ends. Per germline, CDR1 SQVTM and CDR2 ANQGSEA. The CDR3 has 11 residues. CDR3: CSVEERSSYTF. CDR3 DNA: TGCAGCGTTGAAGAACGATCGAGCTACACCTTC.

The gene calls are TRBV9 and TRBJ2-3; 8 bases match TRBD2. The CDR3 contains 15 residues. Germline V gives CDR1 SGDLS, CDR2 YYNGEE. V lost 0 bases to trimming and J lost 6 bases; unmatched junction nucleotides: 6. CDR3 in amino acids: CASSVGNSGMDTQYF. In DNA, the CDR3 is TGTGCCAGCAGCGTAGGTAATAGCGGGATGGATACGCAGTATTTT.

This chain links TRBV11-2 with TRBJ2-1; D might be TRBD2 (6 bases). Germline-derived CDR1 and CDR2 are SGHAT and FQNNGV. The CDR3 sequence is 15 residues long. Trimming pared 1 base from V and 4 bases from J, leaving 11 bases between. CDR3 protein: CASSLAGSIYNEQFF. The CDR3 DNA sequence: TGTGCCAGCAGCTTAGCCGGGAGTATTTACAATGAGCAGTTCTTC.

This clone was seen more than once but under ten times. This sequence joins TRBV11-2 and TRBJ1-1, with D hard to call. The CDR3 is 15 amino acids. From germline, CDR1 is SGHAT and CDR2 FQNNGV. V dropped 3 bases and J dropped 5 bases, with 16 bases sitting between them. CDR3 nucleotides: TGTGCCAGCAGCTTCGGTTCCCATGAGGAGACTGAAGCTTTCTTT. It yields the protein CASSFGSHEETEAFF.

The V and J genes are TRBV2 and TRBJ1-1; the D is unclear. This CDR3 comprises 14 residues. V was shortened by 0 bases and J by 4 bases, with 9 bases between the two germline ends. Germline V lookup: CDR1 SNHLY, CDR2 FYNNEI. CDR3 sequence: CASSEALWGTEAFF. The CDR3 DNA follows: TGTGCCAGCAGTGAAGCGTTATGGGGCACTGAAGCTTTCTTT.

The chain links TRBV5-1 to TRBJ2-1, with D possibly being TRBD1 or TRBD2 (5 bases each). Germline V lookup: CDR1 SGHRS, CDR2 YFSETQ. V was clipped by 0 bases and J by 0 bases, with 19 bases between them. The CDR3 spans 19 residues. The CDR3 here is CASSLGWGTRHRSYNEQFF. The CDR3 DNA is TGCGCCAGCAGCTTGGGTTGGGGGACGAGACACCGCTCCTACAATGAGCAGTTCTTC.

The chain combines TRBV29-1 with TRBJ1-2; D is unresolved. CDR3 length equals 11 residues. In germline, CDR1 is SQVTM, CDR2 ANQGSEA. V shed 5 bases and J shed 8 bases, with 12 bases lying between them. CDR3 nucleotides: TGCAGCGTTACGACCAACACCGGCTACACCTTC. Translated: CSVTTNTGYTF.

This clone appeared a single time. The chain links TRBV7-3 to TRBJ2-3, with TRBD1 matching 8 bases. The CDR3 is 16 residues long. CDR1 SGHTA and CDR2 FQGTGA come from the germline V gene. The J segment lost 1 base and the V segment lost 1 base, leaving 4 bases of the junction unmatched. CDR3 nucleotide sequence: TGTGCCAGCAGCTTAATCCCGGGACAGGGCACAGATACGCAGTATTTT. As protein: CASSLIPGQGTDTQYF.

The rearrangement uses TRBV30 and TRBJ2-2, with D possibly being TRBD1 (5 bases). Deletions cut 0 bases from V and 4 bases from J, with 12 bases between. Per germline, CDR1 GTSNPN and CDR2 SVGIG (reference sequence). CDR3 length: 15 amino acids. The CDR3 protein is CAWSVFSGITGELFF. DNA of the CDR3: TGTGCCTGGAGTGTATTCTCAGGGATCACCGGGGAGCTGTTTTTT.

The V gene is TRBV28, the J gene TRBJ2-7, with no clear D. Trimming took off 5 bases at V and 0 bases at J, with 8 bases between the two ends. The CDR3 has 13 amino acids. Germline V CDR1 and CDR2: MDHEN, SYDVKM. This chain's CDR3 is CASSEVNSYEQYF. The CDR3 DNA reads TGTGCCAGCAGTGAGGTAAACTCCTACGAGCAGTACTTC.